This T cell receptor beta chain originates from a study of shared T cell receptors in the human thymus. The repertoire was sequenced with immunoSEQ multiplex PCR; TCRdb's copy has only in-frame clones and lacks some. The sample carries about 660,000 clones, 87% recorded once. Looked up from germline, CDR1 is SGHAT and CDR2 is FQNNGV. Trimming shortened V by 2 bases and J by 0 bases, and 11 bases separated the two germline ends. This CDR3 has 15 residues. These data also formed part of another study, on human thymus T cells.

Material: thymocytes. The clonotype was recovered from a boy under three years old with a congenital heart defect. The V gene is TRBV11-2, the J gene TRBJ2-7, with a tentative D call TRBD1 (6 bases). The DNA of the CDR3 is TGTGCCAGCAGCTTACTCTACAGGGTCTCCTACGAGCAGTACTTC. Amino acid sequence: CASSLLYRVSYEQYF.